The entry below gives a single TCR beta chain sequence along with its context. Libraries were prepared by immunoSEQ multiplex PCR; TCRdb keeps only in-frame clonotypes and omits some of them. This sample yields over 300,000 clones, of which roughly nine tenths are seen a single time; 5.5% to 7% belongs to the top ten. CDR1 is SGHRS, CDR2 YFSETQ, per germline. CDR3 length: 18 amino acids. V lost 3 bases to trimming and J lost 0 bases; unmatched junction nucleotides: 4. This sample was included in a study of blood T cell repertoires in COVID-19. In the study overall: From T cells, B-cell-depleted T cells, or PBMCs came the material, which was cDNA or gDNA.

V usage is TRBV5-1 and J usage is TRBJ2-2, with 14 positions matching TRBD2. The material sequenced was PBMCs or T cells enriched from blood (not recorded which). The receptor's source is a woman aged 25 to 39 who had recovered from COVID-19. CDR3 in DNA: TGCGCCAGCAGCTCCGGACTAGCGGGGGGATCGAACACCGGGGAGCTGTTTTTT. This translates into CASSSGLAGGSNTGELFF.